This T cell receptor (beta chain) was retrieved from a study of a mutant IDH1 vaccine in newly diagnosed glioma. Assay: immunoSEQ multiplex PCR; the TCRdb copy retains only in-frame clones and omits some. Of about 36,000 clones in the sample, about four fifths were seen once. Specified time point: week 11, during vaccination. In the vaccine, a single dose held 300 ug of the mutant IDH1 20-mer peptide, along with topical imiquimod. This CDR3 contains 15 residues. The V gene end was trimmed by 0 bases and the J gene end by 0 bases; junction bases not matched to a gene: 1. The germline CDR1 and CDR2 sequences are SGHDT and YYEEEE. As regards this clone: Its antigen is not known.

The TCR sequence derives from a woman in her 30s with glioma. Some clones in this sample may be carry-over from other donors' samples. The chain links TRBV5-6 to TRBJ2-3; 7 bases are shared with TRBD2. Material: peripheral blood mononuclear cells (PBMCs), obtained from a glioma patient whose treatment included an IDH1 peptide vaccine. As DNA, the CDR3 is TGTGCCAGCAGCTTGGCGGGACTAAGCACAGATACGCAGTATTTT. Translating it yields CASSLAGLSTDTQYF.